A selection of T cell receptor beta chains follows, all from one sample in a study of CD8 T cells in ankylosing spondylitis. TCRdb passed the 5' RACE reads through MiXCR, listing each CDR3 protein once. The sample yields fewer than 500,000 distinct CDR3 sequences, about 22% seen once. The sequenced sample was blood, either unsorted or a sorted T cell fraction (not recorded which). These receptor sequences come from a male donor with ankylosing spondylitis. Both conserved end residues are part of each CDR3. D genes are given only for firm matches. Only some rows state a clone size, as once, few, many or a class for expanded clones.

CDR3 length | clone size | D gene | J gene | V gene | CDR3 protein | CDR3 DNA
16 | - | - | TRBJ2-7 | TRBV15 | CATSRGWVGASYEQYF | TGTGCCACCAGCAGAGGCTGGGTGGGGGCCTCCTACGAGCAGTACTTC
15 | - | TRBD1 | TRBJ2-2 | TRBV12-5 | CASGLGAGGSGELFF | TGTGCTAGTGGTTTGGGGGCAGGGGGATCCGGGGAGCTGTTTTTT
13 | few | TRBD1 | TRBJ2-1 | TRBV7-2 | CASSRDRANEQFF | TGTGCCAGCAGCCGAGACAGGGCTAATGAGCAGTTCTTC
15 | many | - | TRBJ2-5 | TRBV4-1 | CASSQRTQYGETQYF | TGCGCCAGCAGCCAACGGACGCAGTATGGAGAGACCCAGTACTTC
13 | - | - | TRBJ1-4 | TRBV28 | CASKGSLNEKLFF | TGTGCCAGCAAGGGGAGCCTTAATGAAAAACTGTTTTTT
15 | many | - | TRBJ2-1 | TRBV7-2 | CASSLDFGGYNEQFF | TGTGCCAGCAGCTTAGATTTTGGAGGGTACAATGAGCAGTTCTTC
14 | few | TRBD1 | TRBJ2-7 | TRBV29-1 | CSVSRGQGGYEQYF | TGCAGCGTTTCTCGAGGACAGGGCGGCTACGAGCAGTACTTC
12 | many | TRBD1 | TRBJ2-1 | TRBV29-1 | CSVGTGDNEQFF | TGCAGCGTTGGGACAGGAGACAATGAGCAGTTCTTC
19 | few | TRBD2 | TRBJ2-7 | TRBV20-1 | CSARSGFWVTGGGSYEQYF | TGCAGTGCTAGGAGCGGCTTTTGGGTAACGGGAGGGGGGTCCTACGAGCAGTACTTC
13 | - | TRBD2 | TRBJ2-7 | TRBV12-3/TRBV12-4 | CASSRLAEYEQYF | TGTGCCAGCAGTAGACTAGCAGAATACGAGCAGTACTTC
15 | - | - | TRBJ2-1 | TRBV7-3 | CASSSGRGSYNEQFF | TGTGCCAGCAGCTCAGGTAGGGGTTCTTACAATGAGCAGTTCTTC
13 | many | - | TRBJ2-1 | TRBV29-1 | CSVVPPLSDEQFF | TGCAGCGTTGTTCCACCTCTCTCGGATGAGCAGTTCTTC
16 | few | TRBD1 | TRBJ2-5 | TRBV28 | CASSLFQGAGEETQYF | TGTGCCAGCAGTTTATTTCAGGGGGCAGGGGAAGAGACCCAGTACTTC
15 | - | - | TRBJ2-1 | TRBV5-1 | CASSLARTTYNEQFF | TGCGCCAGCAGCTTGGCCAGGACCACTTACAATGAGCAGTTCTTC
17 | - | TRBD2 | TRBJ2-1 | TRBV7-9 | CASSLKKALAGGNEQFF | TGTGCCAGCAGCTTAAAAAAGGCGCTAGCGGGAGGGAACGAGCAGTTCTTC
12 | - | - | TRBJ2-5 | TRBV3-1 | CASSLQRETQYF | TGTGCCAGCAGCCTGCAGCGGGAGACCCAGTACTTC
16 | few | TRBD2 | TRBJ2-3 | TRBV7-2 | CASSLELAGGRDTQYF | TGTGCCAGCAGCTTAGAGCTCGCGGGAGGGAGAGATACGCAGTATTTT
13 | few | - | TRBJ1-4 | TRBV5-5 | CASSRPQGEKLFF | TGTGCCAGCAGCAGACCCCAAGGTGAAAAACTGTTTTTT
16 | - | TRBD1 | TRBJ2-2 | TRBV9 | CASSVEVTGDTGELFF | TGTGCCAGCAGCGTAGAGGTGACAGGGGACACCGGGGAGCTGTTTTTT
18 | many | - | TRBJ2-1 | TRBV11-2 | CASSLGRKTESSYNEQFF | TGTGCCAGCAGCTTAGGGAGGAAAACGGAGAGCTCCTACAATGAGCAGTTCTTC
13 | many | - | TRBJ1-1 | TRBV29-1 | CSVGQTAGAEAFF | TGCAGCGTTGGACAGACAGCCGGGGCTGAAGCTTTCTTT
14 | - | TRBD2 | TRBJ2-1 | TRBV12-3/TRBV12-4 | CAGTSGSMYNEQFF | TGTGCCGGCACTAGCGGGAGTATGTACAATGAGCAGTTCTTC
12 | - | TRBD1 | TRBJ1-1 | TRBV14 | CASSLDRAGAFF | TGTGCCAGCAGCCTTGACAGGGCTGGAGCTTTCTTT
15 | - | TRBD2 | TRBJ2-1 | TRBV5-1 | CASSPTSGSDNEQFF | TGCGCCAGCAGCCCGACTAGCGGTTCCGACAATGAGCAGTTCTTC